The 25 T cell receptor delta chains reported below all come from one sample, sequenced in a study of human gamma delta and Vdelta1 T cells. TCRdb called clones anew from the PCR reads with CATT. The repertoire consists of 5,000 to 6,500 delta-chain clones, with 40% to 50% occurring once and the leading ten covering approximately 9%. No antigen is known for these receptors. Sequencing was done on a sample of Vdelta1 gamma-delta T cells from blood grown in culture (DOT cells). The receptors originated from a human donor in good health.

The V gene is TRDV1, the J gene TRDJ1, with a possible D match to TRDD3 (5 bases). CDR1 and CDR2 (germline): TSWWSYY, QGS. CDR3 length: 14 amino acids. Trimming cost V 5 bases and J 8 bases, with 18 bases left between them. The CDR3 spells CALGSGTRTGKLIF. The CDR3 nucleotides read TGTGCTCTTGGGTCCGGTACTCGTACTGGAAAACTCATCTTT.

The chain recombines TRDV1 with TRDJ1; 10 bases align to TRDD3. V was clipped by 0 bases and J by 2 bases; unmatched bases: 12. Germline assignment: CDR1 TSWWSYY and CDR2 QGS. The CDR3 has 19 residues. CDR3: CALGELPPTWGIQTDKLIF. The CDR3 region has the DNA TGTGCTCTTGGGGAACTACCTCCTACTTGGGGGATACAGACCGATAAACTCATCTTT.

The chain has TRDV1 and TRDJ3; 10 positions agree with TRDD3. Germline-derived CDR1 and CDR2 are TSWWSYY and QGS. The trim removed 0 bases at V and 0 bases at J, leaving 14 bases unmatched. This CDR3 has 23 amino acids. The CDR3 DNA reads as TGTGCTCTTGGGGAACTAGTCGTTCGTACTGGGGGATTATCCTCCTGGGACACCCGACAGATGTTTTTC. Translation gives CALGELVVRTGGLSSWDTRQMFF.

The V and J genes are TRDV1 and TRDJ1; 12 bases are shared with TRDD3. This CDR3 region has 17 residues. Germline trimming cut 2 bases from V and 8 bases from J; bases unmatched to any gene: 12. Per the germline V gene, CDR1 is TSWWSYY and CDR2 is QGS. The DNA of the CDR3 is TGTGCTCTTGGGGAAGGCGGTTATTCTACTGGGGGATACAAACTCATCTTT. It codes for CALGEGGYSTGGYKLIF.

This clone was found a few times. V usage is TRDV1 and J usage is TRDJ1; D perhaps matches TRDD2 (6 bases). V gave up 4 bases and J gave up 2 bases, with 17 bases separating them. CDR3 length equals 16 residues. Germline V gene data show CDR1 as TSWWSYY and CDR2 as QGS. The CDR3 spells CALGGTLPFETDKLIF. For the CDR3, the DNA is TGTGCTCTTGGGGGGACCCTTCCCTTTGAGACCGATAAACTCATCTTT.

The chain employs TRDV1 and TRDJ1, with TRDD3 matching 10 bases. The CDR3 is 21 residues long. After removal of 3 bases from V and 3 bases from J, the junction contained 22 bases not matched to a gene. Germline values: CDR1 TSWWSYY, CDR2 QGS. CDR3 nucleotides: TGTGCTCTTGGGGACGTCATCCTAAACAGTCTGGGGGATAGTACGTCCGATAAACTCATCTTT. It yields the protein CALGDVILNSLGDSTSDKLIF.

This clone was observed a few times. A far larger clone is one base from this, pointing to a likely read error. This same CDR3 is encoded by further DNA sequences in the sample. This chain uses TRDV1 with TRDJ1, with 9 bases fitting TRDD3. The CDR3 is 19 residues long. Germline V gives CDR1 TSWWSYY, CDR2 QGS. V gave up 7 bases and J gave up 1 base; unmatched junction bases: 19. The CDR3 reads CALDQGSGGYLKSTDKLIF. CDR3 in DNA: TGTGCTCTTGATCAAGGGTCCGGGGGATACCTAAAGAGCACCGATAAACTCATCTTT.

V is TRDV1 and J is TRDJ1; 7 bases are shared with TRDD3. CDR3 length: 19 amino acids. CDR1 and CDR2 from the germline V gene are TSWWSYY and QGS. The ends lost 3 bases at V and 0 bases at J; junction bases unmatched: 16. For the CDR3, the DNA is TGTGCTCTTGGGGACCTCGGGGGGGATGGGGGACCATACACCGATAAACTCATCTTT. Amino acids: CALGDLGGDGGPYTDKLIF.

The chain uses TRDV1 and TRDJ1; 10 bases fit TRDD3. The junction had 18 bases not matched to a gene; V was cut back by 4 bases and J by 4 bases. The length of the CDR3 is 19 residues. In germline, CDR1 is TSWWSYY, CDR2 QGS. The CDR3 DNA is TGTGCTCTTGGGGGAACGAAGTGGACTGGGGGATGGAGGAACGATAAACTCATCTTT. Translating gives CALGGTKWTGGWRNDKLIF.

The table lists this clone with a few counts. This sequence joins TRAV23/DV6 and TRDJ1; tentative D call: TRDD2 (6 bases). Germline V gene data show CDR1 as NTAFDY and CDR2 as IRPDVSE (reference sequence). The CDR3 extends over 20 amino acids. The CDR3 loop is CASWRHPTLSWDTSPNKLIF. In DNA form, the CDR3 reads TGTGCCTCCTGGAGGCATCCTACACTCTCTTGGGACACTTCCCCTAATAAACTCATCTTT. The variable domain in full, with the rest retrieved from reference TRAV23/DV6 and TRDJ1, is QQQVKQSPQSLIVQKGGISIINCAYENTAFDYFPWYQQFPGKGPALLIAIRPDVSEKKEGRFTISFNKSAKQFSLHIMDSQPGDSATYFCASWRHPTLSWDTSPNKLIFGKGTRVTVEP.

The chain is built from TRDV1 and TRDJ1; 12 bases are shared with TRDD3. The length of the CDR3 is 22 residues. V was clipped by 0 bases and J by 8 bases; unmatched bases: 25. The germline V gene has CDR1 TSWWSYY and CDR2 QGS. CDR3 sequence reads: CALGELGVPSPNGWGIRNKLIF. The CDR3 DNA follows: TGTGCTCTTGGGGAACTAGGGGTCCCGAGCCCGAATGGCTGGGGGATACGCAACAAACTCATCTTT.

This clone has only a few counts. This chain uses TRDV1 with TRDJ1; 9 nucleotides line up with TRDD3. The CDR3 has 20 residues. Germline CDR1 TSWWSYY, CDR2 QGS. The V gene end was trimmed by 1 base and the J gene end by 0 bases; junction bases not matched to a gene: 15. This CDR3 reads CALGEPPTVGDNGYTDKLIF. CDR3 DNA sequence: TGTGCTCTTGGGGAACCCCCCACGGTGGGGGATAACGGATACACCGATAAACTCATCTTT.

V usage is TRDV1 and J usage is TRDJ1; D call uncertain. This CDR3 region has 16 residues. Germline loops: CDR1 TSWWSYY, CDR2 QGS. V was pared by 2 bases and J by 3 bases, with 16 bases between. In DNA form, the CDR3 reads TGTGCTCTTGGGGAATTTGAGTTTGGCCCCTCCGATAAACTCATCTTT. Protein product: CALGEFEFGPSDKLIF.

The chain recombines TRDV1 with TRDJ1, with TRDD3 identical over 13 bases. Germline values: CDR1 TSWWSYY, CDR2 QGS. The CDR3 contains 17 residues. After removal of 0 bases from V and 9 bases from J, the junction contained 10 bases not matched to a gene. CDR3 sequence reads: CALGELTVLGDTIELIF. The CDR3 DNA reads TGTGCTCTTGGGGAACTTACGGTACTGGGGGATACGATAGAACTCATCTTT.

By its share, this clone is hyperexpanded. The sample has other DNA sequences that encode this CDR3 too. The genes are TRDV1 and TRDJ1, with TRDD3 matching over 8 bases. Germline assignment: CDR1 TSWWSYY and CDR2 QGS. The CDR3 is 20 residues long. Trimming took 3 bases from V and 0 from J; bases not matched to a gene: 18. The CDR3: CALGDSILNVLGGYTDKLIF. The CDR3 region has the DNA TGTGCTCTTGGGGACTCCATCCTAAACGTACTGGGGGGGTACACCGATAAACTCATCTTT.

This clone has only a few counts. The chain combines TRDV1 with TRDJ1; the match to TRDD2 covers 9 bases. The CDR3 totals 19 residues. J was trimmed by 3 bases and V by 0 bases; bases with no gene match: 14. Germline V CDR1 and CDR2: TSWWSYY, QGS. The CDR3 region has the DNA TGTGCTCTTGGGGAACTCCTTCCTACGGTTCCCCCACAGTCCGATAAACTCATCTTT. Translating it yields CALGELLPTVPPQSDKLIF.

About this clone itself: No DNA is shown, since the ends of the CDR3 on it are uncertain; the CDR3 is the one TCRdb lists. The V and J genes are TRAV29/DV5 and TRDJ1; TRDD3 is the table's D call and was not checked against the DNA. The V gene's germline CDR1 is NSMFDY and CDR2 ISSIKDK. Termini included, the CDR3 measures 24 amino acids. This chain's CDR3 is CSVLLCSKRDHYSYRLGNTDKLIF.

The J gene is TRDJ1, the V gene TRDV1; 12 positions match TRDD3. The CDR3 contains 20 residues. The J segment lost 2 bases and the V segment lost 0 bases, leaving 13 bases of the junction unmatched. Germline values: CDR1 TSWWSYY, CDR2 QGS. CDR3 amino acids: CALGELLPSVLGDTTDKLIF. CDR3 bases: TGTGCTCTTGGGGAACTCCTTCCTTCCGTACTGGGGGATACAACCGATAAACTCATCTTT.

The V and J genes are TRDV1 and TRDJ1, with TRDD3 matching 10 bases. The germline V gene has CDR1 TSWWSYY and CDR2 QGS. V dropped 4 bases and J dropped 3; count of bases not matched to a gene: 35. The CDR3 runs 25 residues. In DNA form, the CDR3 reads TGTGCTCTTGGGGTCGGGTGGGGTTTCCTACCTTCACTGGGGGATCACGAGGTGCGGCCCGATAAACTCATCTTT. Its translation is CALGVGWGFLPSLGDHEVRPDKLIF.

This clone has more than one count but fewer than ten. The chain employs TRAV23/DV6 and TRDJ1; 12 nucleotides agree with TRDD3. Germline CDR1 reads NTAFDY; CDR2 reads IRPDVSE (reference sequence). The CDR3 contains 20 residues. CDR3 in amino acids: CAFPTWVLGDTEQRADKLIF. The CDR3 DNA reads as TGTGCCTTTCCTACGTGGGTACTGGGGGATACAGAACAGCGGGCCGATAAACTCATCTTT. Supplemented by reference TRAV23/DV6 and TRDJ1, the full variable domain reads QQQVKQSPQSLIVQKGGISIINCAYENTAFDYFPWYQQFPGKGPALLIAIRPDVSEKKEGRFTISFNKSAKQFSLHIMDSQPGDSATYFCAFPTWVLGDTEQRADKLIFGKGTRVTVEP.

The genes are TRDV1 and TRDJ1, with a weak D call TRDD3 (9 bases). This CDR3 region has 19 residues. CDR1 and CDR2 from the germline V gene are TSWWSYY and QGS. V was cut by 5 bases and J by 4 bases, with 29 bases left in between. CDR3 amino acids: CALGSNFLRGIQGGDKLIF. CDR3 nucleotide sequence: TGTGCTCTTGGGTCCAACTTCCTACGGGGGATACAGGGCGGCGATAAACTCATCTTT.

Only a few counts were recorded for this clone. The rearrangement uses TRDV1 and TRDJ1, with TRDD3 matching over 12 bases. CDR1 and CDR2 (germline): TSWWSYY, QGS. The CDR3 has 22 residues. V shed 1 base, J shed 7 bases, and the junction held 25 bases outside the gene matches. CDR3 in amino acids: CALGEPSPLPTSDWGIPFKLIF. The CDR3 region has the DNA TGTGCTCTTGGGGAACCGTCGCCGCTTCCTACATCGGACTGGGGGATACCATTTAAACTCATCTTT.

Judged by abundance, this clone is medium-sized. The sample carries other DNA sequences with the same CDR3. This chain connects TRDV1 to TRDJ1; TRDD3 agrees at 7 bases. Germline CDR1 TSWWSYY, CDR2 QGS. The J segment lost 0 bases and the V segment lost 3 bases, leaving 19 bases of the junction unmatched. The CDR3 runs to 20 residues. CDR3 residues: CALGDGGYWGPRSYTDKLIF. The CDR3 nucleotides read TGTGCTCTTGGGGACGGGGGCTACTGGGGTCCGAGGTCCTACACCGATAAACTCATCTTT.

The chain carries TRDV1 and TRDJ1; 7 bases fit TRDD3. Germline CDR1 TSWWSYY, CDR2 QGS. J was trimmed by 3 bases and V by 0 bases; bases with no gene match: 19. This CDR3 spans 20 amino acids. The CDR3 coding sequence is TGTGCTCTTGGGGAACTTTACCGAGTCCCCACTACTGGGGCCTCCGATAAACTCATCTTT. Protein: CALGELYRVPTTGASDKLIF.

This clone has more than one count but fewer than ten. The chain has TRDV1 and TRDJ1; 10 bases align to TRDD3. CDR1 TSWWSYY and CDR2 QGS come from the germline V gene. V was pared by 8 bases and J by 1 base, with 22 bases of the junction left unmatched. The CDR3 runs 20 residues. CDR3 coding DNA: TGTGCTCTTTCGTTTTGCAGTCCTTGTCTGGGGGATAACGGCACCGATAAACTCATCTTT. Translating gives CALSFCSPCLGDNGTDKLIF.